The following is a T cell receptor beta chain sequence with its context. Its cognate antigen has yet to be identified. Base qualities are not provided; no much larger clone lies one nucleotide away. The germline V gene (reference sequence) specifies DFQATT as CDR1 and SNEGSKA as CDR2. The CDR3 covers 10 residues, taking in both the cysteine and the phenylalanine. Just CDR3 DNA is preserved here, 30 bases in frame from base 1. The germline V end is reduced by 6 bases and the J end by 6 bases; junction bases left unmatched: 1. This entry comes from a study of T-cell reconstitution after alpha-beta-depleted transplantation in children (TCRdb year 2016). Looking at the study overall: The study quantitatively tracked T-cell immune reconstitution after TCRalphabeta/CD19-depleted allogeneic hematopoietic cell transplantation in children using TCR repertoire profiling. What the research found in general, with its limitations: In some patients, the high TCRbeta diversity seen at day 60 was put down to recipient T cells and intrathymic progenitors that had survived conditioning. Apparently early alphabetaT-cell count recovery about two months after transplant reportedly relied on only several hundred rapidly expanded clones derived from non-depleted graft cells. Over subsequent months, a decline in hyperexpanded clone frequencies was noted, and after one year, T-cell counts and TCRbeta diversity were mostly ascribed to newly produced T cells.

Library preparation employed PCR. The sequencer listed for this sample is Illumina HiSeq 2500. TCR library preparation used molecular barcoding, with unique molecular identifiers applied to normalize quantification of the TCRbeta repertoire. TCRdb handled the public reads itself, with Q25 trimming in fastp and clone calling in MiXCR, and kept productive beta chains. Every distinct CDR3 protein forms one entry, paired with its most common genes and DNA. A total of a few hundred thousand distinct CDR3 sequences appear in this sample, 20% to 30% of them only once. The ten top clones hold about 5% of the sample. The sample's treatment or condition, from its label and the paper: allogeneic hematopoietic cell transplantation with graft depleted of TCRalphabeta T cells and CD19 B cells. The transplant recipients were children given TCRalphabeta/CD19-depleted allogeneic hematopoietic cell grafts.

The sample in question was PBMCs, mostly from graft donor cells, obtained 360 days after TCRalphabeta/CD19-depleted stem cell transplant. This clonotype originated in a female patient younger than 10 who had a stem cell transplant for congenital amegakaryocytic thrombocytopenia, so the T cells may come from the graft donor. The sequence is built from TRBV20-1 and TRBJ1-2; 7 bases in the junction line up with TRBD1. The CDR3 corresponds to CSARGDGYTF. The nucleotide sequence reads TGCAGTGCCAGGGGGGATGGCTACACCTTC.